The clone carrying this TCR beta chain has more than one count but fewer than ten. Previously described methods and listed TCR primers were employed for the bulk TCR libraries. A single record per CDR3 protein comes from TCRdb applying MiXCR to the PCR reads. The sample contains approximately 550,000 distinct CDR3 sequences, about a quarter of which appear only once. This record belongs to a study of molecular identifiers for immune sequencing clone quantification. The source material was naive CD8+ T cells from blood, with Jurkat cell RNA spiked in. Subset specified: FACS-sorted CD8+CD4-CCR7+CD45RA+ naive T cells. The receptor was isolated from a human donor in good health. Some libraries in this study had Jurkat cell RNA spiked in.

CDR3 bases: TGTGCCAGCAGCCCAGCGGGGCAGTACCAAGAGACCCAGTACTTC. Protein sequence: CASSPAGQYQETQYF. V usage is TRBV7-9 and J usage is TRBJ2-5, with 7 bases fitting TRBD2. The CDR3 extends over 15 amino acids. V dropped 5 bases and J dropped 0; count of bases not matched to a gene: 6. Germline lookup yields CDR1 SEHNR and CDR2 FQNEAQ (reference sequence).